This T cell receptor (beta chain) stems from a study of blood T cells in healthy people across ages. Combining a sample-barcoded 5' primer with a J-beta primer mix, a second PCR ran for roughly 6 to 12 cycles. TCRdb fed the 5' RACE reads into MiXCR, producing one record per CDR3 protein. The repertoire holds about a million distinct CDR3 sequences, with 51% as singletons. Germline V gene sequence: CDR1 SNHLY, CDR2 FYNNEI. CDR3 length: 15 residues. Deletions cut 6 bases from V and 3 bases from J, with 15 bases between. Sequencing was done on a sample of blood. The chain is built from TRBV2 and TRBJ1-5, with D perhaps TRBD1 (5 bases). The sequence came from a woman aged 55-70 years in good health. The CDR3 bases are TGTGCCAGCAGGCCGGGACTCCGTAACAATCAGCCCCAGCATTTT. This translates into CASRPGLRNNQPQHF.